The 24 T cell receptor beta chains presented below share a single source sample, sequenced in a study of blood T cell repertoires in COVID-19. The method was immunoSEQ multiplex PCR; TCRdb's version includes in-frame clones alone and lacks a portion of them. The table lists under 200,000 clones, approximately 80% of them singletons. The sequencing input was PBMCs or T cells enriched from blood (not recorded which). The receptors here all came from a woman in her sixties with acute COVID-19.

This chain connects TRBV29-1 to TRBJ1-3; D unresolved. Per germline, CDR1 SQVTM and CDR2 ANQGSEA. V lost 4 bases, J lost 7 bases, and 8 bases lay in between. This CDR3 has 11 amino acids. CDR3 sequence reads: CSVGSRNTIYF. For the CDR3, the DNA is TGCAGCGTTGGATCTCGGAACACCATATATTTT.

The rearrangement joins TRBV21-1 to TRBJ1-1; the table's D call, TRBD1, was not checked against the DNA. TRBV21-1 is flagged as a pseudogene. This CDR3 spans 16 amino acids. The CDR3 protein is CASSTSAEQGNTEAFF. For the CDR3, the DNA is TGTGCCAGCAGCACCTCCGCAGAACAGGGGAACACTGAAGCTTTCTTT.

This sequence joins TRBV4-2 and TRBJ1-2; D is possibly TRBD1 (6 bases). From germline, CDR1 is LGHNA and CDR2 YNFKEQ. This CDR3 spans 15 amino acids. V lost 0 bases to trimming and J lost 4 bases, with 12 bases between them. The CDR3 here is CASSQDRDNGYGYTF. In DNA form, the CDR3 reads TGTGCCAGCAGCCAAGATCGGGACAACGGCTATGGCTACACCTTC.

The chain links TRBV6-5 to TRBJ2-5; possible D gene TRBD2, 6 bases. Germline loops: CDR1 MNHEY, CDR2 SVGAGI. V was trimmed by 6 bases and J by 0 bases, leaving 8 bases between them. This CDR3 region has 13 residues. This chain's CDR3 is CASSRDYQETQYF. CDR3 coding DNA: TGTGCCAGCAGCCGGGACTACCAAGAGACCCAGTACTTC.

The genes are TRBV7-8 and TRBJ1-1; the D is unclear. The CDR3 extends over 13 amino acids. Germline V CDR1 and CDR2: SGHVS, FQNEAQ. Trimming shortened V by 8 bases and J by 0 bases, and 10 bases separated the two germline ends. Here the CDR3 DNA reads TGTGCCAGCGGATCACAGATGAACACTGAAGCTTTCTTT. It yields the protein CASGSQMNTEAFF. The variable domain in full, completed from reference TRBV7-8 and TRBJ1-1, reads GAGVSQSPRYKVAKRGQDVALRCDPISGHVSLFWYQQALGQGPEFLTYFQNEAQLDKSGLPSDRFFAERPEGSVSTLKIQRTQQEDSAVYLCASGSQMNTEAFFGQGTRLTVV.

This clone has more than one count but fewer than ten. The rearrangement uses TRBV19 and TRBJ2-7, with 10 bases that match TRBD1. The CDR3 loop spans 15 amino acids. Germline V gives CDR1 LNHDA, CDR2 SQIVND (reference sequence). Losses at the gene ends were 4 bases for V and 7 bases for J; bases not matched to a gene: 10. In nucleotides, the CDR3 is TGTGCCAGTAGTACCCAGGGACAGGGGACTGAAGAGCAGTACTTC. It specifies CASSTQGQGTEEQYF.

The V call is TRBV6-5, the J call TRBJ1-3; D unresolved. Germline-derived CDR1 and CDR2 are MNHEY and SVGAGI. The V end was cut by 6 bases, the J end by 9 bases, with 15 bases between. This CDR3 spans 13 amino acids. The DNA for the CDR3 is TGTGCCAGCAGGGTCCCCTCGGCGGGCACCATATATTTT. This encodes CASRVPSAGTIYF.

The V gene is TRBV11-2, the J gene TRBJ2-7; 7 positions agree with TRBD1. The CDR3 sequence is 16 residues long. Trimming removed 2 bases from V and 2 bases from J; junction bases left unmatched: 9. Germline V CDR1 and CDR2: SGHAT, FQNNGV. Written as DNA, the CDR3 is TGTGCCAGCAGCTTACCAACAGGGGTTCCCGCCTACGAGCAGTACTTC. Amino acid sequence: CASSLPTGVPAYEQYF.

The chain uses TRBV7-7 and TRBJ2-3; 7 nucleotides line up with TRBD1. Germline trimming cut 1 base from V and 4 bases from J; bases unmatched to any gene: 8. Per germline, CDR1 SSHAT and CDR2 FNYEAQ (reference sequence). The CDR3 runs 16 residues. CDR3 DNA: TGTGCCAGCAGCTTAGGAGAGAGACAGGGAGCAGATACGCAGTATTTT. Translation gives CASSLGERQGADTQYF.

The chain joins TRBV6-4 to TRBJ2-5; the match to TRBD2 covers 8 bases. CDR3 length: 15 residues. The germline V gene has CDR1 MRHNA and CDR2 SNTAGT. Trimming cost V 6 bases and J 4 bases; bases outside gene matches: 10. Here the CDR3 reads CASSVSGDGRETQYF. Written as DNA, the CDR3 is TGTGCCAGCAGCGTTAGCGGGGACGGCCGAGAGACCCAGTACTTC.

The rearrangement joins TRBV14 to TRBJ1-3; 9 nucleotides agree with TRBD1. The CDR3 totals 20 residues. Germline values: CDR1 SGHDN, CDR2 FVKESK. V dropped 4 bases and J dropped 0; count of bases not matched to a gene: 16. CDR3 in DNA: TGTGCCAGCAGCCGCCCGGGTGACAGGGGGTTGGCGAGCTCTGGAAACACCATATATTTT. Encoded protein: CASSRPGDRGLASSGNTIYF.

The chain combines TRBV4-3 with TRBJ1-6; 7 bases agree with TRBD1. This CDR3 has 16 amino acids. CDR1 is LGHNA and CDR2 is YSLEER in the germline V gene. V shed 2 bases and J 5 bases; nucleotides not matched to a gene: 6. CDR3 loop: CASSQNPGTDNSPLHF. The DNA for the CDR3 is TGCGCCAGCAGCCAAAATCCCGGGACAGATAATTCACCCCTCCACTTT.

The chain combines TRBV30 with TRBJ2-1; 8 bases align to TRBD1. V trimming: 1 base; J trimming: 12 bases; junction bases outside the gene matches: 5. Germline CDR1 GTSNPN, CDR2 SVGIG (reference sequence). The CDR3 has 12 residues. CDR3 in amino acids: CAWSGQGRLQFF. Written as DNA, the CDR3 is TGTGCCTGGAGTGGACAGGGGAGGCTGCAGTTCTTC.

This clone was counted a single time. The rearrangement links TRBV30 to TRBJ2-3; maybe TRBD2 (6 bases). Trimming took 0 bases from V and 3 from J, leaving 13 bases between them. The CDR3 has 15 amino acids. The germline gives CDR1 GTSNPN, CDR2 SVGIG (reference sequence). The CDR3 coding sequence is TGTGCCTGGAGTGTATCTGGGGGGAGGACAGATACGCAGTATTTT. Translated: CAWSVSGGRTDTQYF.

The chain carries TRBV7-7 and TRBJ1-3; no reliable D call. This CDR3 comprises 13 residues. Germline loops: CDR1 SSHAT, CDR2 FNYEAQ (reference sequence). V gave up 6 bases and J gave up 4 bases, with 10 bases separating them. The CDR3 loop is CASRFKEGNTIYF. For the CDR3, the DNA is TGTGCCAGCAGATTCAAGGAGGGAAACACCATATATTTT.

The CDR3 nucleotides are TGTGCCAGCAGCCCCCAAGGGACAGTAGCCGGACAGCCCCAGCATTTT. It encodes CASSPQGTVAGQPQHF. The genes are TRBV3-1 (or the pseudogene TRBV3-2) and TRBJ1-5; 7 bases are shared with TRBD1. This CDR3 has 16 residues. V shed 4 bases and J 7 bases; nucleotides not matched to a gene: 13. Germline V gene sequence: CDR1 LGHDT, CDR2 YNNKEL (reference sequence).

J is TRBJ2-7 and V is TRBV5-6; 7 bases align to TRBD2. V was clipped by 4 bases and J by 2 bases; unmatched bases: 6. The CDR3 runs 14 residues. Germline V lookup: CDR1 SGHDT, CDR2 YYEEEE. The CDR3 bases are TGTGCCAGCAGCAGAGCGGGACCCGCCTACGAGCAGTACTTC. Residues: CASSRAGPAYEQYF.

This chain connects TRBV19 to TRBJ1-2; 10 bases are shared with TRBD1. The V and J ends lost 5 bases and 0 bases, in that order; junction bases with no gene match: 6. Per the germline V gene, CDR1 is LNHDA and CDR2 is SQIVND (reference sequence). The CDR3 sequence is 16 residues long. The CDR3 spells CASSVLGQGPNYGYTF. CDR3 sequence (DNA): TGTGCCAGTAGTGTCCTGGGACAGGGGCCTAACTATGGCTACACCTTC. Drawing the rest from reference TRBV19 and TRBJ1-2, the complete variable domain is DGGITQSPKYLFRKEGQNVTLSCEQNLNHDAMYWYRQDPGQGLRLIYYSQIVNDFQKGDIAEGYSVSREKKESFPLTVTSAQKNPTAFYLCASSVLGQGPNYGYTFGSGTRLTVV.

For the CDR3, the DNA is TGCGCCAGCAGCCTGGGACAGGGGGCGTTTAACTATGGCTACACCTTC. This codes for CASSLGQGAFNYGYTF. The V gene is TRBV4-3, the J gene TRBJ1-2, with 12 bases lining up with TRBD1. J gave up 1 base and V 4 bases, and 4 bases lay outside the gene matches. The CDR3 has 16 residues. CDR1 LGHNA and CDR2 YSLEER come from the germline V gene.

This clone was detected once. The V and J genes are TRBV20-1 and TRBJ2-7; D is perhaps TRBD2 (6 bases). Between the trimmed V and J ends, which lost 3 bases and 3 bases, there was a span of 12 bases. Germline V lookup: CDR1 DFQATT, CDR2 SNEGSKA (reference sequence). CDR3 size: 13 residues. In nucleotides, the CDR3 is TGCAGTGCTAGTAGCCGGGAGTACTACGAGCAGTACTTC. This sequence encodes CSASSREYYEQYF.

The chain joins TRBV4-2 to TRBJ2-1, with D possibly TRBD1 on 6 matching bases. Trimming removed 0 bases from V and 4 bases from J, with 16 bases in between. The CDR3 spans 17 residues. The germline V gene encodes CDR1 LGHNA and CDR2 YNFKEQ. In nucleotides, the CDR3 is TGTGCCAGCAGCCAAGATCCGATAGGGGGTCGATACAATGAGCAGTTCTTC. It translates to CASSQDPIGGRYNEQFF.

This chain links TRBV6-2 or TRBV6-3 with TRBJ1-6; a weak D match, TRBD1 (5 bases). This CDR3 region has 15 residues. V lost 6 bases to trimming and J lost 6 bases, with 15 bases between them. The germline CDR1 and CDR2 sequences are MNHEY and SVGEGT. The CDR3: CASSPMTAFNSPLHF. The DNA of the CDR3 is TGTGCCAGCAGCCCTATGACAGCATTTAATTCACCCCTCCACTTT.

V is TRBV27 and J is TRBJ2-7, with 8 positions matching TRBD1. Germline CDR1 is MNHEY and CDR2 is SMNVEV (reference sequence). The CDR3 sequence is 14 residues long. The J segment lost 5 bases and the V segment lost 5 bases, leaving 8 bases of the junction unmatched. The CDR3 here is CASSLLGQVNEQYF. The DNA of the CDR3 is TGTGCCAGCAGTCTACTGGGACAGGTTAACGAGCAGTACTTC.

The chain couples TRBV25-1 to TRBJ2-2; maybe TRBD1 (5 bases). The V gene's germline CDR1 is MGHDK and CDR2 SYGVNS. The CDR3 runs 17 residues. V dropped 4 bases and J dropped 6 bases, with 21 bases sitting between them. CDR3 amino acids: CASSGFRMVKGSGELFF. The CDR3, as DNA: TGTGCCAGCAGTGGCTTCCGTATGGTCAAGGGGTCCGGGGAGCTGTTTTTT. Full variable domain (outside the CDR3, taken from reference TRBV25-1 and TRBJ2-2): EADIYQTPRYLVIGTGKKITLECSQTMGHDKMYWYQQDPGMELHLIHYSYGVNSTEKGDLSSESTVSRIRTEHFPLTLESARPSHTSQYLCASSGFRMVKGSGELFFGEGSRLTVL.